The TCR beta chain under discussion was sequenced for a study of patients and donors after allogeneic stem cell transplantation. This clonotype has more than one count but fewer than ten. V was pared by 3 bases and J by 1 base, with 5 bases between. The CDR3 loop spans 13 amino acids. TCRdb reprocessed the RT-PCR reads via MiXCR and lists one record per CDR3 protein. This table has about 57,000 distinct CDR3 sequences, 10% to 15% appearing once. The chain is built from TRBV12-3 or TRBV12-4 and TRBJ2-3; no definite D call. Sequencing was performed on blood, either unsorted or a sorted T cell fraction (not recorded which). The TCR sequence derives from a human donor who was either an allogeneic HSCT recipient or a stem cell or donor lymphocyte infusion donor (not recorded which). It is not recorded whose cells these are; they may come from a transplant donor. As DNA, the CDR3 is TGTGCCAGCAGTTTTATCCGCACAGATACGCAGTATTTT. As protein: CASSFIRTDTQYF.